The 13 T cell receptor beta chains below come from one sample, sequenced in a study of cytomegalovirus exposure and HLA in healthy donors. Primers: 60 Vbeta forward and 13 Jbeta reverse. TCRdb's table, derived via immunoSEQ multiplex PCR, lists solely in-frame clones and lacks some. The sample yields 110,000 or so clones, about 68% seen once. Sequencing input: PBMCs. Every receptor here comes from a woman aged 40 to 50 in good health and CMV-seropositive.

CDR3 DNA sequence: TGTGCCAGCAGCCCGGGGTCGGGCTACGAGCAGTACTTC. Amino acids: CASSPGSGYEQYF. This rearrangement joins TRBV7-9 to TRBJ2-7; TRBD2 is a possible D gene (5 bases). Germline loops: CDR1 SEHNR, CDR2 FQNEAQ (reference sequence). The CDR3 runs 13 residues. Trimming removed 5 bases from V and 3 bases from J, with 11 bases in between.

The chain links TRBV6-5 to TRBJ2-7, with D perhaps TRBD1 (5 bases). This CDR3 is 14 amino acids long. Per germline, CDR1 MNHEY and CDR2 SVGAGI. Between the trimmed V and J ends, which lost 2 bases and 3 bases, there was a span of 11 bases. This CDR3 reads CASSYLGGHYEQYF. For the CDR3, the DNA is TGTGCCAGCAGTTACCTGGGCGGACACTACGAGCAGTACTTC.

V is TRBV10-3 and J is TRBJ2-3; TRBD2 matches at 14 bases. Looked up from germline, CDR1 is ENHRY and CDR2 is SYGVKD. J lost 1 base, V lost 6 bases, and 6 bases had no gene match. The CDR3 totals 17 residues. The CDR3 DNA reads TGTGCCATCAGCCGACTAGCGGGGGGGCCGGGCACAGATACGCAGTATTTT. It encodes CAISRLAGGPGTDTQYF.

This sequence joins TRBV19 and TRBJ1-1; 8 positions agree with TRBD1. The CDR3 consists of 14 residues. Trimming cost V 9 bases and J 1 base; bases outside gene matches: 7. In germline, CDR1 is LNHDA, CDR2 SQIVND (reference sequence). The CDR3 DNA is TGTGCCAGCCGGGACAGGCCCCAGAACACTGAAGCTTTCTTT. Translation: CASRDRPQNTEAFF.

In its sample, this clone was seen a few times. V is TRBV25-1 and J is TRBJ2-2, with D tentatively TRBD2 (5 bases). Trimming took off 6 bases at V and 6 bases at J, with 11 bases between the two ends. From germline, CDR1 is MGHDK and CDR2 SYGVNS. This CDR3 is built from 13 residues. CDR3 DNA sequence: TGTGCCAGCAGCGCACTCGGGGCCGGGGAGCTGTTTTTT. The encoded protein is CASSALGAGELFF.

The CDR3 spells CASSPGQTDTQYF. DNA for the CDR3: TGTGCCAGCTCACCTGGACAAACAGATACGCAGTATTTT. This chain links TRBV18 with TRBJ2-3; the D gene is possibly TRBD1 (5 bases). The CDR3 extends over 13 amino acids. Germline loops: CDR1 KGHSH, CDR2 LQKENI. Trimming took 3 bases from V and 3 from J, leaving 7 bases between them.

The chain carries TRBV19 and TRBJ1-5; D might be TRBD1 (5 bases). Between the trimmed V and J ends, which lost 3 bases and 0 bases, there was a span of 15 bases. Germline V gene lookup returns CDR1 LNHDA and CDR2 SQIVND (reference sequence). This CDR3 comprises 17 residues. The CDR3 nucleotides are TGTGCCAGTAGTATTATTAGGGGTCGGTTTAGCAATCAGCCCCAGCATTTT. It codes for CASSIIRGRFSNQPQHF.

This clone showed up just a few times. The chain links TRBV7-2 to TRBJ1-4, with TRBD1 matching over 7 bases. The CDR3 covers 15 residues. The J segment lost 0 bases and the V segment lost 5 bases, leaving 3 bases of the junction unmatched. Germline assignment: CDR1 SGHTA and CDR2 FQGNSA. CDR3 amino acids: CASSHGQATNEKLFF. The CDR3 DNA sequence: TGTGCCAGCAGCCATGGACAGGCAACTAATGAAAAACTGTTTTTT.

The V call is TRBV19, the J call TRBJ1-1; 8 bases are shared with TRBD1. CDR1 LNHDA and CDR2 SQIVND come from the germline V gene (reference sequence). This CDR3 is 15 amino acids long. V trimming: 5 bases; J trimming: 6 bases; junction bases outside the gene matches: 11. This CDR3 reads CASSQSGQGMAEAFF. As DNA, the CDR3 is TGTGCCAGTAGTCAGTCAGGACAGGGCATGGCTGAAGCTTTCTTT.

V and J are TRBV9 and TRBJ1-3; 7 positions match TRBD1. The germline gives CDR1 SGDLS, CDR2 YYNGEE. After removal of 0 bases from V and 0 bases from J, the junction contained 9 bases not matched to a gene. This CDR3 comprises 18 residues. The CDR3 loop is CASSVGQGRTYSGNTIYF. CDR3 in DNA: TGTGCCAGCAGCGTAGGACAGGGTCGCACCTACTCTGGAAACACCATATATTTT.

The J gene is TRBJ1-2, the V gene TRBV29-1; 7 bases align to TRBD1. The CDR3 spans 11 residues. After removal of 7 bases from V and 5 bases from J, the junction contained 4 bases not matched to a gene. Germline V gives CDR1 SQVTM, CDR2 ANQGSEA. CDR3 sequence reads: CSASTGYGYTF. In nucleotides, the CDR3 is TGCAGCGCCTCGACAGGGTATGGCTACACCTTC.

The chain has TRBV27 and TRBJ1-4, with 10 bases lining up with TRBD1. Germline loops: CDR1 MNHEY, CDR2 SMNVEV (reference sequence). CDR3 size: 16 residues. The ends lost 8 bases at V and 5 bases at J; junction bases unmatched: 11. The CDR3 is CASYGYGDRGNEKLFF. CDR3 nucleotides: TGTGCCAGCTATGGGTACGGGGACAGGGGAAATGAAAAACTGTTTTTT.

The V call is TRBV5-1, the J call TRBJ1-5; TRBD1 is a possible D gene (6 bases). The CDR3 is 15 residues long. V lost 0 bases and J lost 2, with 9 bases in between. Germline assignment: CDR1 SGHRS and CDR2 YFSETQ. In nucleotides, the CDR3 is TGCGCCAGCAGCTTGGTACCAGGGGGCAATCAGCCCCAGCATTTT. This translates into CASSLVPGGNQPQHF.